The entry that follows covers one T cell receptor beta chain sequence. Its target antigen remains unknown. This sample stems from a study of cytomegalovirus exposure and HLA in healthy donors (dated by TCRdb to 2017 to 2019). For context, the study as a whole: According to an earlier analysis of 587 of the donors, about 190 million T cells yielded approximately 120 million unique TCR beta sequences and about 300 Gb of sequence data. In a later genetic analysis, genome-wide SNP genotypes for 398 of the 666 donors were used, and that subset was treated as a discovery cohort. An early release that covered fewer than 750 HLA-typed donors contained about 300 gigabases of sequencing data and 75 million to 100 million unique TCR sequences. The number of donors typed differed by locus, with about 629-640 for A, B, C, DRB1 and DQB1, 522 for DQA1, approximately 580 for DPA1, and 450 to 480 for DPB1. To decide whether each TCR beta V gene segment behaved as functional or pseudogenic, an earlier analysis of fewer than 750 of the donors relied on high-throughput TCR beta sequencing. HLA typing included class I and class II loci at four-digit resolution. Donor age, sex, ethnicity and CMV serostatus were collected together with the repertoire data. Among some 400 genotyped donors of the cohort, an average of approximately 240,000 unique TCR beta nucleotide sequences were sequenced per donor, about a sixth of them non-productive. In the later analysis, no new phenotypic data were used to find candidate immune exposures; instead, reliance was placed on TCR beta sequences and their occurrence across donors. Every repertoire in the discovery cohort had been generated on one and the same sequencing platform. Of the 300 to 450 genotyped donors, roughly 85% fell in the genetic ancestry cluster associated with self-reported Caucasian donors. Besides the first cohort of roughly 660 subjects, a separate validation cohort made up of over a hundred different subjects was used. The aim of the study was to test whether cataloging public T cell receptors could identify signatures of past pathogen exposure. Because of strong linkage in the cohort, roughly 5 DR-DQ haplotypes were treated as single units for association and clustering. The study profiled the T cell repertoires of about 720 subjects by immunosequencing and related them to cytomegalovirus serostatus. To predict cytomegalovirus infection status, the study brought together high-throughput TCR immunosequencing, statistical association of individual TCRs with disease status, and machine learning. A later analysis re-examined previously published TCR beta repertoires from hundreds of donors and added high-resolution HLA genotyping to investigate patterns of TCR occurrence.

What the authors observed across the whole study: Only TCR beta chains were sequenced in this cohort, and the absence of alpha or paired-chain data limited detectable features. In both the original and validation cohorts, the classifier was reported to diagnose cytomegalovirus status with high specificity and sensitivity. Correlated functional status among segregating V segments might be attributable to linkage disequilibrium, but an unknown experimental factor could not be ruled out. V-gene and J-gene trimming of TCR beta chains was associated with a missense DCLRE1C variant in a later genetic analysis, and the association was replicated in an independent cohort. Across donors, most TCR sequences were observed very rarely, whereas some public TCRs were present in many individuals. In a later analysis, HLA-associated TCR beta chains were found to be more clonally expanded and to have lower generation probabilities than equally common non-associated chains. According to a later genetic analysis, donors in an Asian-associated ancestry cluster had fewer N-insertions in productive TCRs than the approximately 650-donor mean. Several of the top co-occurrence clusters appeared to be linked to parvovirus B19, influenza, CMV and Epstein-Barr virus, according to a later analysis. About 17 rarely observed V segments, including chromosome 9 orphons, were excluded from the earlier analysis of several hundred of the donors because counts were too low. A further reported finding was that TCR beta sequences accurately predicted the HLA-A and HLA-B alleles for most subjects in the first cohort. In an earlier analysis of some 640 of the donors, most TCR beta V segments were observed in productive rearrangements about 90% or about 30% of the time, broadly matching IMGT annotations. For the cohort, immune exposure information was limited to CMV serostatus. In a later analysis, the rate of TCR association differed among HLA loci, with DRB1 alleles having the most associated TCRs and HLA-C alleles having the fewest. Three of the identified cytomegalovirus-associated TCR beta chains were confirmed in vitro to be specific for cytomegalovirus antigens. Strong co-occurrence of HLA alleles, especially DR and DQ, made assigning TCR associations to individual alleles difficult. A cluster of highly shared sequence variants was judged likely to represent a technical artifact of the sequencing pipeline. According to a later analysis, most CMV-associated TCR beta chains appeared to be HLA-restricted, and the HLA associations seemed to be driven largely by CMV exposure. Because HLA typing was missing for some donors at each locus, association tests included only the typed subset. In the study, 164 TCR beta chains were listed as associated with cytomegalovirus. The authors suggested that the approach could potentially be extended to other disease states and immunological phenotypes. In a later analysis, 16,951 TCR beta sequences were associated with specific HLA alleles at a false discovery rate of 0.05. Sequencing depth was assumed to be roughly uniform across donors in the presence/absence analyses, though that assumption may not hold.

The cohort was made up of under 800 healthy bone marrow donors. All cohort members were sampled while nominally healthy, although unrecorded immune exposures were likely present. The donor was CMV seronegative and belonged to the group of 320 or so seronegative cohort members. Every donor gave a peripheral blood sample, and the peripheral blood mononuclear cells from that sample were used for TCR beta sequencing. Genomic DNA extraction from the blood cell samples was performed with the Qiagen DNeasy Blood Extraction Kit. Library generation was performed with the immunoSEQ multiplex PCR assay. A mixture of 60 forward primers for TCR Vbeta segments and 13 reverse primers for TCR Jbeta segments was used in the multiplex PCR. A multiplex PCR assay on genomic DNA amplified the CDR3 region of rearranged TCR beta genes. On the Illumina HiSeq System, the amplified TCR beta libraries were sequenced as 87-base-pair reads. The original pipeline was this. A later analysis tallied tens of millions of unique TCR beta chains across the approximately 670 repertoires, and approximately 12 million of those chains were shared by two or more donors. Raw reads were error-corrected and collapsed into unique sequences by a nearest-neighbor algorithm in which closely related sequences were merged to remove PCR and sequencing errors. Alignment of CDR3 sequences to IMGT reference sequences was used to assign V, D and J gene segments. Each retained sequence needed at least a six-nucleotide match to both a V gene segment and a J gene segment. Rearrangements were called productive when the CDR3 lacked stop codons and stayed in frame with V and J; all others were non-productive. Following IMGT convention, CDR3 was defined as the stretch from the second conserved V-encoded cysteine to the conserved J-encoded phenylalanine. Sequences without an unambiguous match to a single V gene segment were excluded from the earlier analysis of about 600 of the donors. An earlier analysis of 587 of the donors called V segments functional above 56.7% productive rearrangements and segregating when the between-donor standard deviation exceeded 5%. To diagnose cytomegalovirus status from the catalog of TCR beta chain sequences, a statistical classification framework was built. In a later analysis, V and J genes were assigned by comparing TCR nucleotide sequences against IMGT/GENE-DB human TR gene sequences. The TCRdist pipeline was used in a later analysis to assign CDR3 sequences and most-parsimonious VDJ recombination scenarios. In a later analysis, every TCR beta chain was defined by the combination of its CDR3 amino acid sequence and its V-gene family, and reads without a unique V-gene family were dropped. A later analysis removed several hundred highly shared, low-generation-probability nucleotide sequences to deal with suspected cross-contamination and a sequencing artifact. A later analysis calculated a clonal expansion index for each public chain from normalized within-repertoire ranks of inferred template counts. In a later analysis, generation probabilities were computed with a VDJ recombination model fitted to out-of-frame rearrangements, and the resulting probabilities were checked against IGoR. In a later analysis, hypergeometric tests were used to score TCR-TCR, TCR-HLA and TCR-CMV co-occurrence, with a repertoire-size bias correction applied to TCR pairs. False discovery rates were estimated in a later analysis by permuting HLA or CMV assignments 20 times. A later analysis grouped co-occurring TCRs with DBSCAN, adding TCRdist sequence similarity when clustering within HLA-allele-positive subsets. For co-occurrence clustering, repertoires with fewer than 30,000 or more than 120,000 public chains were excluded, along with roughly 5 repertoires with anomalous nucleotide sharing. The table comes from immuneACCESS by way of TCRdb, which keeps in-frame sequences with V and J called. Part of the clones is missing from these tables; in studies checked, under half for an unresolved V gene and the rest for unknown reasons. V and J calls and clone size are as listed in that table; D and trimming were resolved from the DNA. The sample's clone listing holds 60,000 to 70,000 clones. Jointly, the top ten make up roughly 15% of the sample.

This TCR was recovered from a boy aged 10-17 years in good health and CMV-seronegative. Specimen: PBMCs.

Here the CDR3 is given as CASRTGQAASPLHF. The DNA sequence is given as TGTGCCAGCAGGACGGGACAGGCGGCTTCGCCCCTCCACTTT. The receptor chain draws on TRBV6-5 and TRBJ1-6; 8 middle bases align to TRBD1. Per the germline V gene, MNHEY is the CDR1 and SVGAGI is the CDR2. The CDR3 sequence holds 14 residues, the cysteine and phenylalanine included. The kept DNA is CDR3 alone, 42 bases in frame from the first base. For this chain, trimming is 6 bases at the V end and 13 bases at the J end, and the number of junction bases without a gene match is 11.